A selection of T cell receptor beta chains follows, all from one sample in a study of cytomegalovirus exposure and HLA in healthy donors. The repertoire was sequenced with immunoSEQ multiplex PCR; TCRdb's copy has only in-frame clones and lacks some. The table gives around 100,000 clones; the top ten clones make up 6.8% of it. The specimen was PBMCs. Every receptor here comes from a man aged 40-49 years in good health and CMV-seropositive. Each CDR3 is given with its conserved first and last residue. Each record gives: D gene, V gene, J gene, clone size, CDR3 DNA, CDR3 protein. D genes are given only for firm matches. Clone size appears in some rows only: once, few, many, or a class for an expanded clone.

>TRBD2|TRBV7-8|TRBJ2-5|.
TGTGCCAGCAGCGAGACTAGCGCCAAAGAGACCCAGTACTTC
CASSETSAKETQYF
>TRBD2|TRBV7-3|TRBJ2-3|.
TGTGCCAGCAGCCGAGCGGGGGCTAGCACAGATACGCAGTATTTT
CASSRAGASTDTQYF
>.|TRBV10-3|TRBJ2-1|.
TGTGCCATCAGTGATCGGGTGGGCGGGACCACTCGCTACAATGAGCAGTTCTTC
CAISDRVGGTTRYNEQFF
>TRBD1|TRBV6-5|TRBJ2-1|.
TGTGCCAGCAGTGCACACAGGGGGGAGCAGTTCTTC
CASSAHRGEQFF
>TRBD2|TRBV14|TRBJ2-2|.
TGTGCCAGCAGCCAAGCAGCGGGAAACGGGGAGCTGTTTTTT
CASSQAAGNGELFF
>.|TRBV28|TRBJ2-2|.
TGTGCCAGCAGTTTGGGGACTCTTCTTGGCGGGGAGCTGTTTTTT
CASSLGTLLGGELFF
>.|TRBV5-1|TRBJ2-1|.
TGCGCCAGCAGCCAGCTAGGAGACTACAATGAGCAGTTCTTC
CASSQLGDYNEQFF
>.|TRBV2|TRBJ1-5|.
TGTGCCAGCAGTGAAGCGCTTTTTCGGGGTGGTGGGCAGCCCCAGCATTTT
CASSEALFRGGGQPQHF
>TRBD1|TRBV10-3|TRBJ1-5|.
TGTGCCATCAGCCAGGACAGGGGGCAAGGTAATCAGCCCCAGCATTTT
CAISQDRGQGNQPQHF
>.|TRBV11-2|TRBJ1-3|.
TGTGCCAGCAGCTTACCAATCGAGTCTGGAAACACCATATATTTT
CASSLPIESGNTIYF
>.|TRBV21-1|TRBJ2-7|.
TGTGCCAGCAGCAAAGGGTCCTCCCGGGACAGGGGGCACGAGCAGTACTTC
CASSKGSSRDRGHEQYF
>TRBD1|TRBV5-1|TRBJ2-3|.
TGCGCCAGCAGCTTGGTCGACAGGGAGCCAGATACGCAGTATTTT
CASSLVDREPDTQYF
>TRBD2|TRBV5-1|TRBJ2-7|.
TGCGCCAGCAGCGCAGCGGGAGGGCCTAGCTACGAGCAGTACTTC
CASSAAGGPSYEQYF
>.|TRBV18|TRBJ1-5|.
TGTGCCAGCTCACCATCGGAGCTTTCGGGCAATCAGCCCCAGCATTTT
CASSPSELSGNQPQHF
>TRBD2|TRBV6-5|TRBJ2-7|.
TGTGCCAGCAGGTCGACTAGCGGGTTAACCTACGAGCAGTACTTC
CASRSTSGLTYEQYF
>.|TRBV10-3|TRBJ1-5|.
TGTGCCATCAGTGAGGAGGGCGCTCCGACTCAGCCCCAGCATTTT
CAISEEGAPTQPQHF
>.|TRBV30|TRBJ1-2|.
TGTGCCAGGGAACAAAGGACAGACGATGGCTACACCTTC
CAREQRTDDGYTF
>TRBD1|TRBV19|TRBJ2-1|.
TGTGCCACCTCGGGACAGGGTCCTTTTTTTTCCTACAATGAGCAGTTCTTC
CATSGQGPFFSYNEQFF
>.|TRBV19|TRBJ2-3|.
TGTGCCAGTAGTCCCACAGAAAAGAGCACAGATACGCAGTATTTT
CASSPTEKSTDTQYF
>TRBD2|TRBV9|TRBJ2-7|.
TGTGCCAGCAGCGTAGCCGGGACTAGCGGTTACGAGCAGTACTTC
CASSVAGTSGYEQYF
>TRBD1|TRBV27|TRBJ2-7|.
TGTGCCAGCAGTCGACAGGGGGACACCTACGAGCAGTACTTC
CASSRQGDTYEQYF
>.|TRBV4-2|TRBJ2-7|.
TGTGCCAGCAGCCAAGAAGCCGTCGCCCCTGGAGGGGCCCCCATCGAGCAGTACTTC
CASSQEAVAPGGAPIEQYF
>.|TRBV7-9|TRBJ2-4|.
TGTGCCAGCAGCTTTGATTTCCCGGACATTCAGTACTTC
CASSFDFPDIQYF
>.|TRBV6-5|TRBJ2-3|.
TGTGCCAGCAGACCGGACTACTCCACAGATACGCAGTATTTT
CASRPDYSTDTQYF
>TRBD2|TRBV5-6|TRBJ2-7|.
TGTGCCAGCATTGGGAAGCGGGAGGTCTACGAGCAGTACTTC
CASIGKREVYEQYF
>.|TRBV19|TRBJ2-7|.
TGTGCCAGTAGTACCAACTACGAGCAGTACTTC
CASSTNYEQYF
>TRBD2|TRBV27|TRBJ2-1|.
TGTGCCAGCAGTTGGGGGGGGATAGTATATGAGCAGTTCTTC
CASSWGGIVYEQFF
>.|TRBV7-3|TRBJ2-3|.
TGTGCCAGCAGCGGGGCGGTTGGAGATACGCAGTATTTT
CASSGAVGDTQYF
>.|TRBV5-6|TRBJ2-3|.
TGTGCCAGCAGCTTACTAACTAGTTCCACAGATACGCAGTATTTT
CASSLLTSSTDTQYF
>.|TRBV6-1|TRBJ1-5|.
TGTGCCAGCAGTGGAGGGGGTGGCAATCAGCCCCAGCATTTT
CASSGGGGNQPQHF
>.|TRBV25-1|TRBJ1-1|.
TGTGCCAGCAGTGAATATAAACAGAACACTGAAGCTTTCTTT
CASSEYKQNTEAFF
>TRBD1|TRBV10-1|TRBJ1-4|.
TGCGCCAGCAGCCGGGACAGGGTAAATGAAAAACTGTTTTTT
CASSRDRVNEKLFF
>.|TRBV5-1|TRBJ2-2|.
TGCGCCAGCAGCCCGGAGCGTCCCGGGGAGCTGTTTTTT
CASSPERPGELFF
>TRBD2|TRBV27|TRBJ2-1|.
TGTGCCAGCAGTTCTAAAAGCGGGAGGGCCCGTTGGGAGCAGTTCTTC
CASSSKSGRARWEQFF
>TRBD1|TRBV10-3|TRBJ1-1|.
TGTGCCATCAGTGTATACAGGGGGAGGGACACTGAAGCTTTCTTT
CAISVYRGRDTEAFF
>TRBD2|TRBV6-6|TRBJ2-5|.
TGTGCCAGCAGCCCTCTAGCGGGAGGGATCCCAGAGACCCAGTACTTC
CASSPLAGGIPETQYF
>TRBD2|TRBV5-4|TRBJ2-3|.
TGTGCCAGCAGCTTGGAAGCGGGAGCAGCAGATACGCAGTATTTT
CASSLEAGAADTQYF
>TRBD2|TRBV7-7|TRBJ2-1|.
TGTGCCAGCAGCTTAGGACTAGCGGGAGATGAGCAGTTCTTC
CASSLGLAGDEQFF
>.|TRBV4-1|TRBJ2-2|.
TGCGCCAGCAGCCGCGGGGCTAGCAGCTCCGGGGAGCTGTTTTTT
CASSRGASSSGELFF
>.|TRBV7-6|TRBJ1-3|.
TGTGCCAGCAGCCAGGGGCCTGCGAGCTCTGGAAACACCATATATTTT
CASSQGPASSGNTIYF
>.|TRBV5-1|TRBJ2-7|.
TGCGCCAGCAGCTTGGAGAACGAGCAGTACTTC
CASSLENEQYF
>TRBD2|TRBV6-1|TRBJ2-3|.
TGTGCCAGCATACTAGCGGGGACGGATACGCAGTATTTT
CASILAGTDTQYF
>TRBD1|TRBV9|TRBJ2-3|.
TGTGCCAGCAGCTCAATGACAGGGCCAGATACGCAGTATTTT
CASSSMTGPDTQYF
>TRBD1|TRBV9|TRBJ2-7|.
TGTGCCAGCAGCGTAGAACAGGGGGCCTACGAGCAGTACTTC
CASSVEQGAYEQYF
>TRBD2|TRBV5-1|TRBJ2-3|.
TGCGCCAGCAGACCCTTGGCGGGAGTATTAGATACGCAGTATTTT
CASRPLAGVLDTQYF
>TRBD2|TRBV7-2|TRBJ2-7|.
TGTGCCAGCAGCTCGACTAGCGGGAGGGCCATGTACGAGCAGTACTTC
CASSSTSGRAMYEQYF
>TRBD2|TRBV7-2|TRBJ2-3|.
TGTGCCAGCAGCTTATACGGACTAGCGGGGATAGATACGCAGTATTTT
CASSLYGLAGIDTQYF
>.|TRBV29-1|TRBJ1-1|.
TGCAGCGTTAAGGACTTAACTGAAGCTTTCTTT
CSVKDLTEAFF
>.|TRBV5-8|TRBJ2-7|medium-sized
TGTGCCAGCAGCTTGGGCGGCACGAGCTCCTACGAGCAGTACTTC
CASSLGGTSSYEQYF
>TRBD1|TRBV30|TRBJ2-7|.
TGTGCCCGGGGAGAGGGACAGCTATACGAGCAGTACTTC
CARGEGQLYEQYF
>TRBD1|TRBV7-2|TRBJ2-7|.
TGTGCCAGCAGCCTCCCACAGGGGTTCTTTGGCGAGCAGTACTTC
CASSLPQGFFGEQYF
>.|TRBV18|TRBJ1-3|.
TGTGCCAGCTCACCAATGGGCCAGGGCTACACCATATATTTT
CASSPMGQGYTIYF
>.|TRBV28|TRBJ1-2|.
TGTGCCAGCAGTTTGTCCGGGGACTATGGCTACACCTTC
CASSLSGDYGYTF